This T cell receptor (beta chain) emerged from a study of blood T cell repertoires in COVID-19. Measured with immunoSEQ multiplex PCR; TCRdb has only the in-frame clones, and not every one. The profile shows approximately 20,000 clones, over 70% of them singletons. The CDR3 runs 15 residues. J gave up 5 bases and V 4 bases, and 11 bases lay outside the gene matches. Germline CDR1 is GTSNPN and CDR2 is SVGIG (reference sequence). Sequenced: peripheral blood. J is TRBJ2-5 and V is TRBV30, with TRBD2 matching over 9 bases. The TCR comes from a human donor in a cohort sampled during active COVID-19. For the CDR3, the DNA is TGTGCCTGGAAAGCTAGCGGGATCCGAGGGGAGACCCAGTACTTC. Translated: CAWKASGIRGETQYF.